The 8 T cell receptor beta chains in this list originate from one sample, sequenced in a study of beta chain features in type 1 diabetes. Every bit of the isolated RNA underwent reverse transcription, so sequencing read expressed TCRB transcripts. Repertoires were generated with immunoSEQ multiplex PCR, while TCRdb's copy carries only in-frame clones and drops some. The sample has 250,000 to 400,000 clones; about 15% are singletons. The specimen sequenced was central memory CD4+ T cells from blood. These receptors all come from a man between 25 and 39 years old in good health.

This clone has more than one count but fewer than ten. The chain is built from TRBV7-6 and TRBJ2-6; 7 bases agree with TRBD1. This CDR3 spans 18 amino acids. From germline, CDR1 is SGHVS and CDR2 FNYEAQ. After removal of 8 bases from V and 2 bases from J, the junction contained 15 bases not matched to a gene. For the CDR3, the DNA is TGTGCCAGCGGCGCTAGGACAGGTGCCCACACTGGGGCCAACGTCCTGACTTTC. It translates to CASGARTGAHTGANVLTF.

This chain connects TRBV9 to TRBJ1-2, with 7 bases that match TRBD1. The CDR3 is made up of 16 amino acids. V trimming: 4 bases; J trimming: 2 bases; junction bases outside the gene matches: 11. CDR1 is SGDLS and CDR2 is YYNGEE in the germline V gene. The CDR3 coding sequence is TGTGCCAGCAGCCCCACCGGGACAGCGCGGAACTATGGCTACACCTTC. This codes for CASSPTGTARNYGYTF.

The sample holds a few counts of this clone. J is TRBJ2-3 and V is TRBV7-7, with 10 nucleotides matching TRBD2. The ends lost 6 bases at V and 1 base at J; junction bases unmatched: 4. This CDR3 has 15 amino acids. CDR1 and CDR2 from the germline V gene are SSHAT and FNYEAQ (reference sequence). CDR3 nucleotide sequence: TGTGCCAGCAGTATTGGGACTAGCGGCACAGATACGCAGTATTTT. This translates into CASSIGTSGTDTQYF.

This clone has only a few counts. V is TRBV7-7 and J is TRBJ2-5, with D tentatively TRBD1 or TRBD2 (6 bases each). Germline V gene lookup returns CDR1 SSHAT and CDR2 FNYEAQ (reference sequence). Trimming pared 1 base from V and 5 bases from J, leaving 17 bases between. This CDR3 is 16 amino acids long. The CDR3 nucleotides read TGTGCCAGCAGCTTAGTCGGACAAGGGGGGAGGGAGACCCAGTACTTC. This sequence encodes CASSLVGQGGRETQYF.

The CDR3: CASSLEAGGPHEQFF. CDR3 bases: TGTGCCAGCAGTTTGGAAGCGGGAGGGCCACATGAGCAGTTCTTC. The V call is TRBV27, the J call TRBJ2-1; 10 bases align to TRBD2. This CDR3 spans 15 amino acids. Germline V lookup: CDR1 MNHEY, CDR2 SMNVEV (reference sequence). V was clipped by 3 bases and J by 8 bases; unmatched bases: 7.

This chain joins TRBV13 and TRBJ1-2, with 7 bases matching TRBD1. The length of the CDR3 is 15 residues. Trimming at V came to 0 bases and at J to 8 bases, leaving 9 bases not matched to a gene. The germline V gene has CDR1 PRHDT and CDR2 FYEKMQ (reference sequence). The CDR3 reads CASSLGTGPFRGYTF. CDR3 bases: TGTGCCAGCAGCTTAGGGACAGGGCCATTTCGCGGCTACACCTTC.

Only a few counts were recorded for this clone. V is TRBV25-1 and J is TRBJ1-1, with 7 bases matching TRBD1. The V and J ends lost 3 bases and 4 bases, in that order; junction bases with no gene match: 8. Germline assignment: CDR1 MGHDK and CDR2 SYGVNS. CDR3 length: 15 residues. In DNA, the CDR3 is TGTGCCAGCAGTGACTCTCTACGGGACAGCACTGAAGCTTTCTTT. Translation: CASSDSLRDSTEAFF.

This clone came up a few times. This sequence joins TRBV6-5 and TRBJ1-5; no firm D call. The ends were cut back, 6 bases at V and 3 bases at J, with 9 bases in the middle. This CDR3 spans 13 amino acids. Looked up from germline, CDR1 is MNHEY and CDR2 is SVGAGI. The CDR3 reads CASSRGYNQPQHF. The CDR3 bases are TGTGCCAGCAGCCGAGGTTACAATCAGCCCCAGCATTTT.